Each of the 29 T cell receptor beta chains below was sequenced from the same sample in a study of technical replicates of blood from several donors. Clones were sequenced by immunoSEQ multiplex PCR, and TCRdb holds only the in-frame ones, with some missing. The sample lists fewer than 65,000 clones, about 86% occurring once. The material sequenced was PBMCs. The receptors were sampled from a human donor in good health. Some clones in this sample may be carry-over from other donors' samples.

The V and J genes are TRBV6-6 and TRBJ2-1; 14 bases are a match to TRBD2. Germline V CDR1 and CDR2: MNHNY, SVGAGI (reference sequence). This CDR3 is built from 15 residues. With V trimmed by 5 bases and J by 9 bases, 6 bases remained unmatched. The CDR3 nucleotides read TGTGCCAGCAGTCCGACTAGCGGGAGGGCCGGTGAGCAGTTCTTC. This gives the protein CASSPTSGRAGEQFF.

V gene TRBV20-1 combines with J gene TRBJ2-7; D call uncertain. CDR3 length equals 11 residues. From germline, CDR1 is DFQATT and CDR2 SNEGSKA (reference sequence). V lost 6 bases and J lost 6, with 12 bases in between. The CDR3 loop reads CSANIIREQYF. DNA for the CDR3: TGCAGTGCAAACATTATTCGCGAGCAGTACTTC.

This chain connects TRBV2 to TRBJ2-7; 11 bases line up with TRBD2. Germline CDR1 reads SNHLY; CDR2 reads FYNNEI. The CDR3 is 14 residues long. Trimming at V came to 6 bases and at J to 6 bases, leaving 7 bases not matched to a gene. CDR3 residues: CASRELAGVGEQYF. The CDR3, as DNA: TGTGCCAGCAGGGAACTAGCGGGAGTGGGCGAGCAGTACTTC.

The chain joins TRBV6-6 to TRBJ1-5, with 7 nucleotides matching TRBD1. Trimming cost V 4 bases and J 5 bases; bases outside gene matches: 2. The CDR3 is made up of 13 amino acids. CDR1 and CDR2 from the germline V gene are MNHNY and SVGAGI (reference sequence). This CDR3 is CASSSRGDQPQHF. CDR3 DNA: TGTGCCAGCAGTTCCAGGGGGGATCAGCCCCAGCATTTT.

The gene calls are TRBV5-1 and TRBJ2-3, with 9 bases aligning to TRBD2. Germline V lookup: CDR1 SGHRS, CDR2 YFSETQ. CDR3 length: 16 amino acids. J was trimmed by 3 bases and V by 3 bases; bases with no gene match: 8. CDR3 sequence reads: CASSYYSGSTTDTQYF. In DNA, the CDR3 is TGCGCCAGCAGCTACTATAGCGGGAGTACTACAGATACGCAGTATTTT.

The genes are TRBV11-2 and TRBJ2-5; the match to TRBD2 covers 7 bases. CDR1 and CDR2 (germline): SGHAT, FQNNGV. Losses at the gene ends were 5 bases for V and 3 bases for J; bases not matched to a gene: 6. The CDR3 totals 14 residues. CDR3 sequence reads: CASSRAGVKETQYF. CDR3 nucleotide sequence: TGTGCCAGCAGCCGTGCGGGGGTAAAAGAGACCCAGTACTTC. Full variable domain (rest looked up from reference TRBV11-2 and TRBJ2-5): EAGVAQSPRYKIIEKRQSVAFWCNPISGHATLYWYQQILGQGPKLLIQFQNNGVVDDSQLPKDRFSAERLKGVDSTLKIQPAKLEDSAVYLCASSRAGVKETQYFGPGTRLLVL.

The chain employs TRBV27 and TRBJ2-1; 12 bases map to TRBD2. The ends lost 5 bases at V and 6 bases at J; junction bases unmatched: 8. The CDR3 is made up of 16 amino acids. Germline assignment: CDR1 MNHEY and CDR2 SMNVEV (reference sequence). This CDR3 is CASSQRLAGVINEQFF. The CDR3 nucleotides are TGTGCCAGCAGTCAGCGACTAGCGGGAGTTATCAATGAGCAGTTCTTC.

V and J are TRBV6-6 and TRBJ2-7, with D possibly being TRBD1 (6 bases). Germline CDR1 MNHNY, CDR2 SVGAGI (reference sequence). The V end was cut by 6 bases, the J end by 3 bases, with 12 bases between. The CDR3 has 13 residues. The chain's CDR3 is CASSITGLYEQYF. The CDR3 DNA reads as TGTGCCAGCAGCATTACAGGGCTCTACGAGCAGTACTTC.

V is TRBV5-6 and J is TRBJ2-6; unclear D gene. V lost 6 bases and J 0 bases, leaving 4 bases between the germline ends. The CDR3 is made up of 13 amino acids. CDR1 SGHDT and CDR2 YYEEEE come from the germline V gene. DNA for the CDR3: TGTGCCAGCACCATCTCTGGGGCCAACGTCCTGACTTTC. Its translation: CASTISGANVLTF.

J is TRBJ2-3 and V is TRBV4-2, with TRBD2 matching 7 bases. V lost 3 bases and J lost 3; bases outside the gene matches: 6. Germline CDR1 LGHNA, CDR2 YNFKEQ. There are 15 residues in the CDR3. The chain's CDR3 is CASSHGRERTDTQYF. In DNA, the CDR3 is TGTGCCAGCAGCCATGGGCGGGAGAGAACAGATACGCAGTATTTT.

V is TRBV2 and J is TRBJ1-2; possible D gene TRBD1, 5 bases. The CDR3 runs 11 residues. Trimming shortened V by 11 bases and J by 10 bases, and 17 bases separated the two germline ends. Germline CDR1 and CDR2: SNHLY and FYNNEI. The DNA of the CDR3 is TGTGCCGGAGGGACGGCGATTGACTACACCTTC. Translation: CAGGTAIDYTF.

The genes are TRBV11-1 and TRBJ1-2; the match to TRBD1 covers 8 bases. After removal of 5 bases from V and 7 bases from J, the junction contained 18 bases not matched to a gene. The CDR3 is 17 amino acids. Germline values: CDR1 SGHAT, CDR2 FQDESV (reference sequence). The CDR3 here is CASSPGQGWTSAIGYTF. Here the CDR3 DNA reads TGTGCCAGCAGCCCAGGACAGGGTTGGACTTCGGCTATTGGCTACACCTTC.

V gene TRBV28 combines with J gene TRBJ2-3; 9 positions agree with TRBD2. The CDR3 has 15 residues. Germline CDR1 is MDHEN and CDR2 is SYDVKM. V trimming: 6 bases; J trimming: 0 bases; junction bases outside the gene matches: 4. As DNA, the CDR3 is TGTGCCAGCAGCGCGGGGGGGGCTAGCACAGATACGCAGTATTTT. The encoded protein is CASSAGGASTDTQYF.

The gene calls are TRBV4-1 and TRBJ2-7, with D possibly TRBD1 on 6 matching bases. V was clipped by 4 bases and J by 1 base, with 11 bases between them. The CDR3 is 14 amino acids. CDR1 and CDR2 (germline): MGHRA, YSYEKL. CDR3 region: CASSPGDKSYEQYF. The CDR3 region has the DNA TGCGCCAGCAGCCCCGGGGACAAGTCCTACGAGCAGTACTTC.

CDR3 amino acids: CASSQFPLAGGETQYF. DNA for the CDR3: TGTGCCAGCAGCCAGTTCCCCCTAGCGGGGGGAGAGACCCAGTACTTC. The chain employs TRBV4-2 and TRBJ2-5, with 11 bases aligning to TRBD2. V was pared by 3 bases and J by 4 bases, with 7 bases of the junction left unmatched. CDR1 LGHNA and CDR2 YNFKEQ come from the germline V gene. The CDR3 totals 16 residues.

This clone was picked up a small number of times. V usage is TRBV6-5 and J usage is TRBJ2-5; 10 bases fit TRBD2. Germline V gives CDR1 MNHEY, CDR2 SVGAGI. This CDR3 has 15 amino acids. V lost 6 bases and J lost 2; bases outside the gene matches: 6. DNA for the CDR3: TGTGCCAGCAGACGGACAGCGGGGGGGCAAGAGACCCAGTACTTC. Its translation: CASRRTAGGQETQYF.

This rearrangement joins TRBV5-1 to TRBJ2-7; D might be TRBD1 (6 bases). Germline CDR1 SGHRS, CDR2 YFSETQ. The CDR3 extends over 14 amino acids. V lost 4 bases and J lost 6, with 17 bases in between. Here the CDR3 reads CASSINREIAEQYF. CDR3 DNA sequence: TGCGCCAGCAGCATAAACAGGGAGATCGCCGAGCAGTACTTC.

CDR3 sequence: CASSQQTGGTYEQYF. CDR3 DNA: TGTGCCAGCAGCCAACAGACAGGGGGGACCTACGAGCAGTACTTC. The V call is TRBV4-2, the J call TRBJ2-7; 9 positions agree with TRBD1. V dropped 2 bases and J dropped 2; count of bases not matched to a gene: 4. This CDR3 is built from 15 residues. The germline gives CDR1 LGHNA, CDR2 YNFKEQ.

The V and J genes are TRBV5-6 and TRBJ1-4, with D hard to call. Germline CDR1 reads SGHDT; CDR2 reads YYEEEE. V lost 4 bases and J lost 4, with 11 bases in between. This CDR3 contains 14 residues. CDR3 nucleotides: TGTGCCAGCAGCGCCAGGTTCCATAATGAAAAACTGTTTTTT. This encodes CASSARFHNEKLFF.

The chain employs TRBV6-5 and TRBJ2-1; 10 bases line up with TRBD2. Trimming cost V 6 bases and J 3 bases; bases outside gene matches: 5. Per the germline V gene, CDR1 is MNHEY and CDR2 is SVGAGI. CDR3 length: 15 residues. The CDR3 protein is CASSLLAGDYNEQFF. The CDR3 DNA follows: TGTGCCAGCAGCCTGCTAGCGGGGGACTACAATGAGCAGTTCTTC.

CDR3 in amino acids: CASNTGQRNTEAFF. CDR3 in DNA: TGTGCCAGTAACACGGGACAGCGTAACACTGAAGCTTTCTTT. The chain employs TRBV19 and TRBJ1-1; 7 positions agree with TRBD1. Germline CDR1 reads LNHDA; CDR2 reads SQIVND (reference sequence). There are 14 residues in the CDR3. V dropped 7 bases and J dropped 2; count of bases not matched to a gene: 7.

The V and J genes are TRBV4-1 and TRBJ2-7, with D maybe TRBD1 (7 bases). In germline, CDR1 is MGHRA, CDR2 YSYEKL. The CDR3 consists of 16 residues. V was shortened by 2 bases and J by 8 bases, with 22 bases between the two germline ends. CDR3 nucleotide sequence: TGCGCCAGCAGCCAATTTATTACGACAGGGAGGCCCCAGCAGTACTTC. The encoded protein is CASSQFITTGRPQQYF.

The chain is built from TRBV5-8 and TRBJ2-7; 7 nucleotides match TRBD1. J was trimmed by 6 bases and V by 3 bases; bases with no gene match: 12. CDR1 and CDR2 from the germline V gene are SGHTS and YDEGEE. The CDR3 spans 15 residues. CDR3 nucleotides: TGTGCCAGCAGCTCGGGACAGAACTGGCAACGCGAGCAGTACTTC. Residues: CASSSGQNWQREQYF.

V is TRBV30 and J is TRBJ2-7; 9 bases agree with TRBD1. Germline loops: CDR1 GTSNPN, CDR2 SVGIG (reference sequence). J gave up 2 bases and V 4 bases, and 3 bases lay outside the gene matches. The CDR3 sequence is 13 residues long. This chain's CDR3 is CAWNGQGTYEQYF. The CDR3, as DNA: TGTGCCTGGAACGGACAGGGGACCTACGAGCAGTACTTC.

The chain recombines TRBV6-5 with TRBJ1-3, with TRBD1 matching 10 bases. The CDR3 spans 15 residues. Trimming at V came to 2 bases and at J to 8 bases, leaving 6 bases not matched to a gene. Germline loops: CDR1 MNHEY, CDR2 SVGAGI. CDR3: CASSYRRTGGDTIYF. The CDR3 region has the DNA TGTGCCAGCAGTTACCGAAGGACAGGGGGGGACACCATATATTTT.

J is TRBJ2-5 and V is TRBV2; tentatively, D is TRBD2 (6 bases). Germline V gene data show CDR1 as SNHLY and CDR2 as FYNNEI. V lost 4 bases, J lost 4 bases, and 13 bases lay in between. The CDR3 extends over 14 amino acids. The CDR3 region has the DNA TGTGCCAGCAGTGTCAGGCGGGGCGGAGAGACCCAGTACTTC. Protein: CASSVRRGGETQYF.

The chain links TRBV5-1 to TRBJ1-6, with D perhaps TRBD1 (6 bases). CDR3 length: 14 residues. Germline CDR1 SGHRS, CDR2 YFSETQ. Trimming stripped 9 bases from V and 7 bases from J, with 17 bases between. DNA of the CDR3: TGCGCCACCAAAGGGGGAGCAGACAATTCACCCCTCCACTTT. Protein sequence: CATKGGADNSPLHF. Filled out from reference TRBV5-1 and TRBJ1-6, the complete variable domain reads KAGVTQTPRYLIKTRGQQVTLSCSPISGHRSVSWYQQTPGQGLQFLFEYFSETQRNKGNFPGRFSGRQFSNSRSEMNVSTLELGDSALYLCATKGGADNSPLHFGNGTRLTVT.

This clone occurred once. The V and J genes are TRBV7-9 and TRBJ1-4, with D possibly TRBD1 on 5 matching bases. Germline assignment: CDR1 SEHNR and CDR2 FQNEAQ (reference sequence). The CDR3 contains 15 residues. The V gene lost 5 bases and the J gene lost 8 bases, with 18 bases spanning the gap. The CDR3 bases are TGTGCCAGCAGCCATACTAAATTGGGGCAAGAAAAACTGTTTTTT. Amino acids: CASSHTKLGQEKLFF.

V is TRBV11-2 and J is TRBJ2-2; D gene ambiguous. CDR3 size: 15 residues. V dropped 5 bases and J dropped 6 bases, with 16 bases sitting between them. The V gene's germline CDR1 is SGHAT and CDR2 FQNNGV. The CDR3 loop is CASSPLLLRAGELFF. CDR3 nucleotide sequence: TGTGCCAGCAGCCCCCTCTTACTCCGGGCCGGGGAGCTGTTTTTT.